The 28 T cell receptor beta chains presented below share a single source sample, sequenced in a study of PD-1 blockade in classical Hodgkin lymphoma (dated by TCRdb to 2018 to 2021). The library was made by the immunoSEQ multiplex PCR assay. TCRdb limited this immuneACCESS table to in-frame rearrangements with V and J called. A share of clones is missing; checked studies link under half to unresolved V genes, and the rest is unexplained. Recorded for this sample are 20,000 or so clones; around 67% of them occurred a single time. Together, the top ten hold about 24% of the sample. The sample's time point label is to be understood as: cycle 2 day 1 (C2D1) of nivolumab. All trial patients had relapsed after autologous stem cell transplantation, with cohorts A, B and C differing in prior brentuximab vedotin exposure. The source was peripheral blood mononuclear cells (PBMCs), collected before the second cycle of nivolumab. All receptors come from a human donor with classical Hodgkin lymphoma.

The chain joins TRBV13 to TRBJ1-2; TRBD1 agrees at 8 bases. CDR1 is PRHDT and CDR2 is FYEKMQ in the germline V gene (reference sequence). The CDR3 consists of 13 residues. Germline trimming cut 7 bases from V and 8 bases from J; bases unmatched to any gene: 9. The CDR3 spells CASMWTGSAGYTF. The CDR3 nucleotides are TGTGCCAGCATGTGGACAGGGTCGGCCGGCTACACCTTC.

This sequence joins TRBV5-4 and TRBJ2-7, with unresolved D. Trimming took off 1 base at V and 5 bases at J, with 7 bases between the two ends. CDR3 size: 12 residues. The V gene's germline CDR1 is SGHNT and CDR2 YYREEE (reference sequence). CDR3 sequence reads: CASSLIRNEQYF. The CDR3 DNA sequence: TGTGCCAGCAGCTTGATCAGGAACGAGCAGTACTTC.

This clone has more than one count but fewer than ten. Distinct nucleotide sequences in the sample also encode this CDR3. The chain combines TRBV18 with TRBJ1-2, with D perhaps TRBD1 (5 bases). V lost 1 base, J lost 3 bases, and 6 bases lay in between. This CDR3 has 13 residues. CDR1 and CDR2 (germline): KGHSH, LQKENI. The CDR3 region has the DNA TGTGCCAGCTCACCACGAGGGGACTATGGCTACACCTTC. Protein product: CASSPRGDYGYTF.

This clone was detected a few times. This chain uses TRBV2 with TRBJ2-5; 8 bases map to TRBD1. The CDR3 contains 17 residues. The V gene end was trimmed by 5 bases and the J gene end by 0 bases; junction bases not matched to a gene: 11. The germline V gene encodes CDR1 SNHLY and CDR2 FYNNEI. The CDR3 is CASSWTTRQGYQETQYF. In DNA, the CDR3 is TGTGCCAGCAGTTGGACTACCAGACAGGGGTACCAAGAGACCCAGTACTTC.

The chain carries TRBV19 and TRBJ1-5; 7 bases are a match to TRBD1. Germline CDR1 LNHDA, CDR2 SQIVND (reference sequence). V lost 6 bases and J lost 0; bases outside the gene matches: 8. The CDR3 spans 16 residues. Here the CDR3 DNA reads TGTGCCAGTAGCACCGGACAGGACAATAGCAATCAGCCCCAGCATTTT. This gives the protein CASSTGQDNSNQPQHF. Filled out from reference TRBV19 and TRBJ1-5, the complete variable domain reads DGGITQSPKYLFRKEGQNVTLSCEQNLNHDAMYWYRQDPGQGLRLIYYSQIVNDFQKGDIAEGYSVSREKKESFPLTVTSAQKNPTAFYLCASSTGQDNSNQPQHFGDGTRLSIL.

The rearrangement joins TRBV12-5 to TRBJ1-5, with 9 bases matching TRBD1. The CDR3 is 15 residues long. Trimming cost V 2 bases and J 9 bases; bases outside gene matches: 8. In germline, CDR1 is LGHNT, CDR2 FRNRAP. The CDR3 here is CASGLSGQGFWPQHF. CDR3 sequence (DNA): TGTGCTAGTGGTTTGTCGGGACAGGGCTTTTGGCCCCAGCATTTT.

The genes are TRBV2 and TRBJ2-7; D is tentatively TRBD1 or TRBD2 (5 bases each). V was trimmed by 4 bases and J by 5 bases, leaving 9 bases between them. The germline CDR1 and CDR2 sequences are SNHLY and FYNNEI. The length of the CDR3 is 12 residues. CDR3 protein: CASSVRDDEQYF. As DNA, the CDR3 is TGTGCCAGCAGTGTCAGGGACGACGAGCAGTACTTC.

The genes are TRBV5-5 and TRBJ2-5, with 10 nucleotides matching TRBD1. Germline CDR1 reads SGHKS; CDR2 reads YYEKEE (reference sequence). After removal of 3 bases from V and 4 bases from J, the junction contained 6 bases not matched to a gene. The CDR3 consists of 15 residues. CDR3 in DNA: TGTGCCAGCAGCTCGTGGACAGGGGGTGGAGAGACCCAGTACTTC. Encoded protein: CASSSWTGGGETQYF. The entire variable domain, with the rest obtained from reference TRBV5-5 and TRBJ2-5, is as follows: DAGVTQSPTHLIKTRGQQVTLRCSPISGHKSVSWYQQVLGQGPQFIFQYYEKEERGRGNFPDRFSARQFPNYSSELNVNALLLGDSALYLCASSSWTGGGETQYFGPGTRLLVL.

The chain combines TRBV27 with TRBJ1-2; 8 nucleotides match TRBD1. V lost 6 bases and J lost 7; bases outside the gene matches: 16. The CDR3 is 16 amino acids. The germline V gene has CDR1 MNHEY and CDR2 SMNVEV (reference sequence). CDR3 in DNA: TGTGCCAGCAGGCTGAATGGACAGGGAGGGTCAGGTGGCTACACCTTC. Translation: CASRLNGQGGSGGYTF.

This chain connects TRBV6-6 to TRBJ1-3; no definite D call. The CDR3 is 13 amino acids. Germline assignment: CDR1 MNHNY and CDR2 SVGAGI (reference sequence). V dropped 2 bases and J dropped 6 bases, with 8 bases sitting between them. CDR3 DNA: TGTGCCAGCAGTTACGGGCAGTTAAACACCATATATTTT. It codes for CASSYGQLNTIYF.

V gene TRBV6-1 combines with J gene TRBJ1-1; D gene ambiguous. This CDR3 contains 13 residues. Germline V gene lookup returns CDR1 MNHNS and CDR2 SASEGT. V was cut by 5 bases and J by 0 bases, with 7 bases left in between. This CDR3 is CASSHDMNTEAFF. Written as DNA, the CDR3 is TGTGCCAGCAGTCACGACATGAACACTGAAGCTTTCTTT.

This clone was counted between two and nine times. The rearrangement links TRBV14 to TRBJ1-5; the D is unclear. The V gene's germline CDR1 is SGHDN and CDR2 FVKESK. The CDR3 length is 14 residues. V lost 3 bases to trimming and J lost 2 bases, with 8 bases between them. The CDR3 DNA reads TGTGCCAGCAGCCAGGGTGGCGGCAATCAGCCCCAGCATTTT. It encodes CASSQGGGNQPQHF.

The CDR3 coding sequence is TGTGCCAGCAGCTCCACAGGCTTCTCTGGAAACACCATATATTTT. Protein product: CASSSTGFSGNTIYF. The chain recombines TRBV5-5 with TRBJ1-3; tentative D call: TRBD1 (5 bases). Germline V gives CDR1 SGHKS, CDR2 YYEKEE (reference sequence). This CDR3 is 15 amino acids long. The V and J ends lost 3 bases and 0 bases respectively, with 10 bases between them.

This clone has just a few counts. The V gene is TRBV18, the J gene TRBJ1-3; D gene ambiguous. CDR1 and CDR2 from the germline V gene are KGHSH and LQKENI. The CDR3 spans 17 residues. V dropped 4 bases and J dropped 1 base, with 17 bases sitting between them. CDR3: CASSQTTPEGSGNTIYF. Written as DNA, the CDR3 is TGTGCCAGCTCACAGACGACCCCGGAGGGATCTGGAAACACCATATATTTT.

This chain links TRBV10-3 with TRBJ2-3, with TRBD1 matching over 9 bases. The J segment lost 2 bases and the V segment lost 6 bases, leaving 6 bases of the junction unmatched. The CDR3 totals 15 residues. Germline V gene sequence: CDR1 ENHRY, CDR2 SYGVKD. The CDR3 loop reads CAISGQGRPTDTQYF. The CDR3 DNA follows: TGTGCCATCAGCGGACAGGGGCGTCCCACAGATACGCAGTATTTT.

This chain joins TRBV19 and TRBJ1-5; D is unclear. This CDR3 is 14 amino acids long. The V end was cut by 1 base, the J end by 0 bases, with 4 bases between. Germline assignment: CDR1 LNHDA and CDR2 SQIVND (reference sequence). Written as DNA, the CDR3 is TGTGCCAGTAGTATAGGCAATAGCAATCAGCCCCAGCATTTT. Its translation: CASSIGNSNQPQHF.

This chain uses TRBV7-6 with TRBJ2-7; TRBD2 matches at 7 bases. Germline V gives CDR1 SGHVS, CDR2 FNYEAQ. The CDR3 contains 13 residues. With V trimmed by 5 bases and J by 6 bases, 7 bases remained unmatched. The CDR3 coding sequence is TGTGCCAGCAGCCACCCGGGGGAGGGCGAGCAGTACTTC. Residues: CASSHPGEGEQYF.

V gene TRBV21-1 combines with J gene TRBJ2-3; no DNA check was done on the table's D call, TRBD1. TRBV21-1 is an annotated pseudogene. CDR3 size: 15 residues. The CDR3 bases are TGTGCCAGCAGCAAGATGGGCGAGAGCACAGATACGCAGTATTTT. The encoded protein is CASSKMGESTDTQYF.

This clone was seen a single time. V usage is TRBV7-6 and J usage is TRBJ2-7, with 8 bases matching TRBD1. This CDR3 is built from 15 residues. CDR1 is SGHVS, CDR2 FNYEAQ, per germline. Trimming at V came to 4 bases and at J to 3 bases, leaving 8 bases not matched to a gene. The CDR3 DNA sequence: TGTGCCAGCAGCTCACGCGGACAGGGACGCTACGAGCAGTACTTC. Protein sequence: CASSSRGQGRYEQYF.

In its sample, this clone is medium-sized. The CDR3 nucleotides are TGTGCCAGCAGTTTAGGACAGACCCGCCCGAATGAGCAGTTCTTC. Its protein product is CASSLGQTRPNEQFF. The V gene is TRBV27, the J gene TRBJ2-1; D possibly corresponds to TRBD1 (6 bases). The V gene's germline CDR1 is MNHEY and CDR2 SMNVEV (reference sequence). V lost 2 bases, J lost 7 bases, and 15 bases lay in between. The CDR3 is made up of 15 amino acids.

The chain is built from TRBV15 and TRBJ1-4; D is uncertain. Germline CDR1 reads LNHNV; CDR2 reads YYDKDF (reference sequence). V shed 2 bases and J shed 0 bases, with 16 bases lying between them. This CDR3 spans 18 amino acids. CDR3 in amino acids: CATSRPRHHLTTNEKLFF. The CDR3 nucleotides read TGTGCCACCAGCAGACCTAGACACCACTTAACAACTAATGAAAAACTGTTTTTT.

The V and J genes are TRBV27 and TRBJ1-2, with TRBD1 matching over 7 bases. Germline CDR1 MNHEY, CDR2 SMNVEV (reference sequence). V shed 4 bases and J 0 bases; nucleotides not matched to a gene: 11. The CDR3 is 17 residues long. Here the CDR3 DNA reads TGTGCCAGCAGTTCGTCCTTCCAGGGGGAAACTAACTATGGCTACACCTTC. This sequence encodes CASSSSFQGETNYGYTF.

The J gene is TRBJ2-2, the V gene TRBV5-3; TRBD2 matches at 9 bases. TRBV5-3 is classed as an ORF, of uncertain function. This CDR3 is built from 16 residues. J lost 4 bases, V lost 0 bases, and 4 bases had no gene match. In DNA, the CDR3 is TGTGCCAGAAGCTTGGACAGCGGGAGGTCCACCGGGGAGCTGTTTTTT. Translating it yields CARSLDSGRSTGELFF.

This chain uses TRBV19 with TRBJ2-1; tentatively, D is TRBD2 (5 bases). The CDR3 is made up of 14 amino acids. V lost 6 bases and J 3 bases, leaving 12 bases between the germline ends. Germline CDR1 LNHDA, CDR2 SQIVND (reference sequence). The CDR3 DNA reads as TGTGCCAGTAGCACGATGGGAGACTACAATGAGCAGTTCTTC. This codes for CASSTMGDYNEQFF.

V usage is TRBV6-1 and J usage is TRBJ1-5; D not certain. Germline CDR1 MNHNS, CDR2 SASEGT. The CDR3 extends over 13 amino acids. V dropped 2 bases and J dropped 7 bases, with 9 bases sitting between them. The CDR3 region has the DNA TGTGCCAGCAGTGAAAGGGAACGCCAGCCCCAGCATTTT. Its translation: CASSERERQPQHF.

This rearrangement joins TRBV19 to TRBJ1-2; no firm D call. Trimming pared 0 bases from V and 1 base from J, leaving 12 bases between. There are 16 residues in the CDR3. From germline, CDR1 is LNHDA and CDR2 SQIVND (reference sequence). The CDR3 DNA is TGTGCCAGTAGTATAGATTCGGCCCCCATTAACTATGGCTACACCTTC. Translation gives CASSIDSAPINYGYTF.

CDR3 DNA: TGTGCCAGCAGCCCCCGCCTAGCGACACCTTACTACAATGAGCAGTTCTTC. The encoded protein is CASSPRLATPYYNEQFF. V and J are TRBV9 and TRBJ2-1; perhaps TRBD2 as D (6 bases). V lost 4 bases and J 3 bases, leaving 20 bases between the germline ends. This CDR3 has 17 amino acids. Germline lookup yields CDR1 SGDLS and CDR2 YYNGEE.

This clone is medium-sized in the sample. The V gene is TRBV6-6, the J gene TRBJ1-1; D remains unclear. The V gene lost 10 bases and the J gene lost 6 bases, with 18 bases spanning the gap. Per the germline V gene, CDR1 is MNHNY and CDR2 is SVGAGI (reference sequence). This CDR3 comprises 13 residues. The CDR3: CATSTPGKAEAFF. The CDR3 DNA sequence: TGTGCCACCTCGACCCCTGGGAAGGCTGAAGCTTTCTTT.